This entry is about one TCR beta chain. Its target is unknown. The sample comes from a study of blood T cells in healthy people across ages. Study as a whole: Roughly one uniquely barcoded beta molecule per two T cells was captured. The study, taken as a whole, reports: Calculation of diversity from one million T cells yielded estimates considered to be underestimates.

Donors were healthy Caucasian individuals from Russia aged roughly 6 to 90. A second about 7 to 12 cycle PCR used barcoded and J-beta primers. TCRdb redid the calling of the 5' RACE reads with MiXCR, one entry per CDR3 protein. The table has over 1,300,000 distinct CDR3 sequences, 59% seen once. Germline CDR1 reads WSHSY; CDR2 reads SAAADI. The CDR3 totals 12 residues. V was clipped by 10 bases and J by 9 bases, with 15 bases between them. V usage is TRBV10-2 and J usage is TRBJ1-4, with a weak D call TRBD1 (5 bases). Sequenced material: blood. The TCR sequence derives from a man between 18 and 35 years old in good health. The CDR3 bases are TGCGCCACCAAGACAGAAGGACAAAAACTGTTTTTT. Translation gives CATKTEGQKLFF.